Each of the 27 T cell receptor beta chains below was sequenced from the same sample in a study of CD8 T cells in ankylosing spondylitis. General study findings and limits: Ankylosing spondylitis blood appeared to carry a characteristic TCR beta motif of several highly homologous variants.

TCRdb used MiXCR to reprocess the 5' RACE reads, holding one entry per CDR3 protein. The sample lists about 440,000 distinct CDR3 sequences, approximately 17% occurring once. These receptors are not linked to any known antigen. Material for sequencing was blood, either unsorted or a sorted T cell fraction (not recorded which). Receptors originate from a male donor with ankylosing spondylitis.

This clonotype was observed a few times. J is TRBJ1-6 and V is TRBV3-1; no clear D. Germline CDR1 reads LGHDT; CDR2 reads YNNKEL (reference sequence). The CDR3 extends over 14 amino acids. V lost 0 bases, J lost 7 bases, and 7 bases lay in between. The CDR3 sequence is CASSQESVNSPLHF. The CDR3 nucleotides are TGTGCCAGCAGCCAAGAAAGTGTGAATTCACCCCTCCACTTT.

The chain combines TRBV6-1 with TRBJ1-4; D might be TRBD1 (6 bases). V dropped 6 bases and J dropped 7 bases, with 15 bases sitting between them. Germline-derived CDR1 and CDR2 are MNHNS and SASEGT. The CDR3 loop spans 14 amino acids. CDR3 protein: CASRGAGAREKLFF. DNA of the CDR3: TGTGCCAGCAGGGGAGCAGGGGCCCGTGAAAAACTGTTTTTT.

This clonotype was detected only a few times. The V call is TRBV20-1, the J call TRBJ2-1, with 11 bases identical to TRBD1. There are 15 residues in the CDR3. With 6 bases clipped from V and 6 bases from J, the junction kept 10 bases outside the gene matches. Germline values: CDR1 DFQATT, CDR2 SNEGSKA (reference sequence). This CDR3 is CSAKNFGTGGNEQFF. The CDR3 DNA follows: TGCAGTGCCAAAAATTTTGGGACAGGGGGCAATGAGCAGTTCTTC.

The V call is TRBV3-1, the J call TRBJ2-1, with D perhaps TRBD2 (6 bases). The CDR3 runs to 15 residues. The V end lost 3 bases, the J end lost 4 bases, and 13 bases lay between the germline ends. The V gene's germline CDR1 is LGHDT and CDR2 YNNKEL (reference sequence). The CDR3 sequence: CASSQGEARYNEQFF. The CDR3, as DNA: TGTGCCAGCAGCCAGGGGGAGGCCAGATACAATGAGCAGTTCTTC.

V usage is TRBV12-3 or TRBV12-4 and J usage is TRBJ1-2, with a tentative D call TRBD1 (6 bases). Trimming left V 5 bases short and J 3 bases short, with 13 bases between. This CDR3 has 14 residues. The CDR3 DNA reads as TGTGCCAGCAGTCCTCAGGGGCGAGACTATGGCTACACCTTC. This codes for CASSPQGRDYGYTF.

A few counts support this clonotype. The CDR3 is CASREIGTGNNNYGYTF. CDR3 sequence (DNA): TGTGCCAGCAGAGAGATCGGGACAGGGAATAATAACTATGGCTACACCTTC. V is TRBV27 and J is TRBJ1-2; 9 bases are shared with TRBD1. The V gene's germline CDR1 is MNHEY and CDR2 SMNVEV (reference sequence). This CDR3 has 17 residues. The V gene end was trimmed by 6 bases and the J gene end by 1 base; junction bases not matched to a gene: 12.

CDR3 sequence reads: CASSPSGGGTQYF. The CDR3 bases are TGTGCCAGCAGCCCCTCCGGGGGCGGTACGCAGTATTTT. V usage is TRBV7-3 and J usage is TRBJ2-3; D is perhaps TRBD1 or TRBD2 (6 bases each). This CDR3 has 13 amino acids. From germline, CDR1 is SGHTA and CDR2 FQGTGA. Trimming left V 5 bases short and J 8 bases short, with 14 bases between.

The chain employs TRBV30 and TRBJ1-5; no firm D call. Trimming removed 1 base at V and 1 base at J, with 8 bases between. The CDR3 spans 14 residues. Germline V gives CDR1 GTSNPN, CDR2 SVGIG (reference sequence). The CDR3 DNA is TGTGCCTGGAGTGGTGGCAGCAGCAATCAGCCCCAGCATTTT. Protein sequence: CAWSGGSSNQPQHF.

The chain has TRBV25-1 and TRBJ1-4; 7 bases fit TRBD1. V shed 3 bases and J 4 bases; nucleotides not matched to a gene: 5. The CDR3 spans 15 residues. Germline lookup yields CDR1 MGHDK and CDR2 SYGVNS. The DNA of the CDR3 is TGTGCCAGCAGTGATCCGGGACAGTATAATGAAAAACTGTTTTTT. Translation gives CASSDPGQYNEKLFF.

This rearrangement joins TRBV6-2 or TRBV6-3 to TRBJ2-1, with TRBD2 matching 11 bases. Germline CDR1 and CDR2: MNHEY and SVGEGT. J gave up 6 bases and V 6 bases, and 7 bases lay outside the gene matches. The CDR3 is 15 amino acids. The CDR3 reads CASRTSGNTANEQFF. The CDR3 DNA is TGTGCCAGCAGGACTAGCGGGAATACGGCCAATGAGCAGTTCTTC.

This clonotype was seen a few times. The rearrangement uses TRBV9 and TRBJ2-7; no definite D call. In germline, CDR1 is SGDLS, CDR2 YYNGEE. The CDR3 is 12 amino acids. V was cut by 4 bases and J by 3 bases, with 8 bases left in between. CDR3 protein: CASSRSDYEQYF. CDR3 DNA sequence: TGTGCCAGCAGCCGATCCGACTACGAGCAGTACTTC.

The V call is TRBV5-1, the J call TRBJ2-7; 11 nucleotides agree with TRBD2. This CDR3 is 16 amino acids long. Germline CDR1 is SGHRS and CDR2 is YFSETQ. The ends lost 1 base at V and 5 bases at J; junction bases unmatched: 8. In DNA form, the CDR3 reads TGCGCCAGCAGCTTGACTAGCGGGGGCCTTAAGGACGAGCAGTACTTC. This gives the protein CASSLTSGGLKDEQYF. Full variable domain (rest looked up from reference TRBV5-1 and TRBJ2-7): KAGVTQTPRYLIKTRGQQVTLSCSPISGHRSVSWYQQTPGQGLQFLFEYFSETQRNKGNFPGRFSGRQFSNSRSEMNVSTLELGDSALYLCASSLTSGGLKDEQYFGPGTRLTVT.

This clonotype was seen only once. The chain has TRBV2 and TRBJ1-1, with D perhaps TRBD1 (5 bases). There are 14 residues in the CDR3. V shed 3 bases and J shed 3 bases, with 11 bases lying between them. The germline V gene encodes CDR1 SNHLY and CDR2 FYNNEI. The CDR3 sequence: CASSEGVTHTEAFF. The CDR3 DNA sequence: TGTGCCAGCAGTGAGGGGGTAACGCACACTGAAGCTTTCTTT.

The chain uses TRBV24-1 and TRBJ2-7; no reliable D call. V was cut by 0 bases and J by 4 bases, with 6 bases left in between. CDR3 length: 13 residues. Germline V gene sequence: CDR1 KGHDR, CDR2 SFDVKD. This chain's CDR3 is CATSDLPFYEQYF. CDR3 DNA sequence: TGTGCCACCAGTGATTTGCCTTTTTACGAGCAGTACTTC.

This clonotype was counted a few times. The chain uses TRBV25-1 and TRBJ1-6; D might be TRBD1 (5 bases). The V gene lost 4 bases and the J gene lost 5 bases, with 12 bases spanning the gap. This CDR3 contains 15 residues. Germline CDR1 and CDR2: MGHDK and SYGVNS. The CDR3 DNA reads TGTGCCAGCAGTGCTATCGGACACGATAATTCACCCCTCCACTTT. Amino acids: CASSAIGHDNSPLHF. Supplemented by reference TRBV25-1 and TRBJ1-6, the full variable domain reads EADIYQTPRYLVIGTGKKITLECSQTMGHDKMYWYQQDPGMELHLIHYSYGVNSTEKGDLSSESTVSRIRTEHFPLTLESARPSHTSQYLCASSAIGHDNSPLHFGNGTRLTVT.

This clonotype came up a few times. This chain links TRBV2 with TRBJ2-2, with TRBD1 matching over 10 bases. The J segment lost 4 bases and the V segment lost 7 bases, leaving 21 bases of the junction unmatched. This CDR3 region has 20 residues. From germline, CDR1 is SNHLY and CDR2 FYNNEI. This CDR3 reads CASTEFRRTGGTKSTGELFF. The CDR3 nucleotides read TGTGCCAGCACCGAATTTCGGAGGACAGGGGGAACCAAGTCCACCGGGGAGCTGTTTTTT.

In the case of this clonotype: A much larger clone differs from this one at a single base, so this may be a read error. The rearrangement joins TRBV7-9 to TRBJ1-2; D unresolved. Germline assignment: CDR1 SEHNR and CDR2 FQNEAQ (reference sequence). The CDR3 is 12 residues long. CDR3 nucleotide sequence: TGTACCAGCAGCTTAGTAAGGAATGGCTACACCTTC. This gives the protein CTSSLVRNGYTF.

This clonotype turned up a few times. The J gene is TRBJ1-5, the V gene TRBV4-3; 7 bases agree with TRBD1. Trimming removed 1 base from V and 11 bases from J; junction bases left unmatched: 11. Germline V gives CDR1 LGHNA, CDR2 YSLEER. The CDR3 loop spans 15 amino acids. In DNA form, the CDR3 reads TGCGCCAGCAGCCAAGGGACAGGCTGGGGAAAAGCCCAGCATTTT. Protein sequence: CASSQGTGWGKAQHF.

The chain combines TRBV27 with TRBJ2-6; D is perhaps TRBD1 or TRBD2 (5 bases each). This CDR3 has 17 residues. V was trimmed by 4 bases and J by 0 bases, leaving 13 bases between them. From germline, CDR1 is MNHEY and CDR2 SMNVEV (reference sequence). CDR3 DNA sequence: TGTGCCAGCAGTTGGGGGATGTCAAGCTCTGGGGCCAACGTCCTGACTTTC. Its protein product is CASSWGMSSSGANVLTF.

The rearrangement joins TRBV7-3 to TRBJ2-2, with TRBD2 matching over 13 bases. The length of the CDR3 is 17 residues. Germline V gene sequence: CDR1 SGHTA, CDR2 FQGTGA. V lost 5 bases, J lost 8 bases, and 11 bases stayed unmatched. This CDR3 reads CASSPRGLAGVDGELFF. CDR3 sequence (DNA): TGTGCCAGCAGCCCACGAGGACTAGCGGGAGTAGATGGGGAGCTGTTTTTT.

This clonotype was detected a few times. The V and J genes are TRBV7-8 and TRBJ2-1; 11 bases align to TRBD2. V trimming: 5 bases; J trimming: 8 bases; junction bases outside the gene matches: 8. CDR1 is SGHVS, CDR2 FQNEAQ, per germline. The CDR3 totals 15 residues. The CDR3 loop is CASSTSGREVDEQFF. The DNA for the CDR3 is TGTGCCAGCAGCACTAGCGGGAGAGAAGTCGATGAGCAGTTCTTC. Full variable domain (remainder filled in from reference TRBV7-8 and TRBJ2-1): GAGVSQSPRYKVAKRGQDVALRCDPISGHVSLFWYQQALGQGPEFLTYFQNEAQLDKSGLPSDRFFAERPEGSVSTLKIQRTQQEDSAVYLCASSTSGREVDEQFFGPGTRLTVL.

This clonotype was observed once. J is TRBJ2-7 and V is TRBV6-2 or TRBV6-3, with D unresolved. The CDR3 is 11 residues long. Germline V CDR1 and CDR2: MNHEY, SVGEGT. V lost 5 bases and J lost 2, with 4 bases in between. CDR3 loop: CASSNAYEQYF. The CDR3 coding sequence is TGTGCCAGCAGTAACGCCTACGAGCAGTACTTC.

V is TRBV24-1 and J is TRBJ2-2, with D possibly called TRBD1 or TRBD2 (5 bases each). Germline assignment: CDR1 KGHDR and CDR2 SFDVKD. The V and J ends lost 4 bases and 0 bases respectively, with 20 bases between them. The CDR3 extends over 19 amino acids. Written as DNA, the CDR3 is TGTGCCACCAGTGACCCCGGCCTCACGGGACGGACGAACACCGGGGAGCTGTTTTTT. It codes for CATSDPGLTGRTNTGELFF.

This clonotype was seen a handful of times. The V gene is TRBV6-6, the J gene TRBJ1-5; 7 nucleotides align to TRBD1. Trimming took 10 bases from V and 4 from J; bases not matched to a gene: 7. This CDR3 spans 13 amino acids. Germline CDR1 and CDR2: MNHNY and SVGAGI (reference sequence). This chain's CDR3 is CATQGGTNQPQHF. The CDR3 DNA reads TGTGCCACCCAGGGGGGGACGAATCAGCCCCAGCATTTT.

This chain uses TRBV5-1 with TRBJ1-2; TRBD1 might be the D (6 bases). Germline V gives CDR1 SGHRS, CDR2 YFSETQ. The CDR3 runs to 15 residues. Trimming pared 0 bases from V and 6 bases from J, leaving 15 bases between. The CDR3 is CASSLVWGQENGYTF. DNA of the CDR3: TGCGCCAGCAGCTTGGTGTGGGGGCAGGAAAATGGCTACACCTTC.

This clonotype was seen only a few times. V and J are TRBV7-9 and TRBJ2-1; D gene uncertain. There are 16 residues in the CDR3. V dropped 1 base and J dropped 4 bases, with 14 bases sitting between them. Germline values: CDR1 SEHNR, CDR2 FQNEAQ (reference sequence). Here the CDR3 reads CASSLGVGSGYNEQFF. CDR3 nucleotides: TGTGCCAGCAGCTTAGGAGTGGGGTCCGGGTACAATGAGCAGTTCTTC. Using reference TRBV7-9 and TRBJ2-1 for the parts outside the CDR3, the full variable domain is DTGVSQNPRHKITKRGQNVTFRCDPISEHNRLYWYRQTLGQGPEFLTYFQNEAQLEKSRLLSDRFSAERPKGSFSTLEIQRTEQGDSAMYLCASSLGVGSGYNEQFFGPGTRLTVL.

The gene calls are TRBV18 and TRBJ2-7, with D uncertain. There are 12 residues in the CDR3. V gave up 3 bases and J gave up 4 bases, with 7 bases separating them. The V gene's germline CDR1 is KGHSH and CDR2 LQKENI. The CDR3 protein is CASSPVGYEQYF. CDR3 in DNA: TGTGCCAGCTCACCGGTGGGGTACGAGCAGTACTTC.